This record covers a single TCR beta chain. Its antigen is not known. The V end was cut by 0 bases, the J end by 4 bases, with 16 bases between. This CDR3 region has 16 residues. Germline V gene data show CDR1 as SGHRS and CDR2 as YFSETQ. This sample stems from a study of OX40 agonist ivuxolimab in advanced cancers. Study observations and caveats: CD4+ T cells averaged fewer expanded clones than CD8+ T cells.

Clones were sequenced by immunoSEQ multiplex PCR, and TCRdb holds only the in-frame ones, with some missing. Of 50,000 to 75,000 clones detected, about 92% appear once; the ten largest clones hold about 0.66%. The starting material was CD4+ or CD8+ T cells sorted from blood, obtained in a trial of the OX40 agonist ivuxolimab. The chain couples TRBV5-1 to TRBJ1-1; a possible D gene is TRBD1 (5 bases). The origin of this receptor is an adult with an advanced solid tumor such as melanoma, head and neck, liver or kidney cancer. This CDR3 is CASSLATARGSTEAFF. For the CDR3, the DNA is TGCGCCAGCAGCTTGGCCACAGCCCGGGGGAGCACTGAAGCTTTCTTT.